This TCR beta chain was sequenced during a study of blood T cell repertoires in COVID-19. Study-wide context: Spain, Italy and the United States supplied samples that represented acute and convalescent COVID-19. T cells, B-cell-depleted T cells, or PBMCs provided the cDNA or gDNA that served as material.

Under the authors' procedure: Amplification of reference gene primers was used by the study to estimate nucleated cell counts. This table comes from immunoSEQ multiplex PCR, and its TCRdb copy is limited to in-frame clones, with some not included. Clone size and V and J calls were adopted from that table, with D and trimming inferred from the DNA. Of 200,000 or so clones listed, around nine tenths are singletons. Germline lookup yields CDR1 LNHNV and CDR2 YYDKDF (reference sequence). The CDR3 spans 14 residues. V lost 4 bases to trimming and J lost 7 bases, with 14 bases between them. The TCR was taken from a man in his sixties with acute or convalescent COVID-19. Sequenced input: peripheral blood. The genes are TRBV15 and TRBJ2-1; perhaps TRBD1 as D (6 bases). In DNA form, the CDR3 reads TGTGCCACCAGCACCAACAGGGATCAGAATGAGCAGTTCTTC. Translation: CATSTNRDQNEQFF.